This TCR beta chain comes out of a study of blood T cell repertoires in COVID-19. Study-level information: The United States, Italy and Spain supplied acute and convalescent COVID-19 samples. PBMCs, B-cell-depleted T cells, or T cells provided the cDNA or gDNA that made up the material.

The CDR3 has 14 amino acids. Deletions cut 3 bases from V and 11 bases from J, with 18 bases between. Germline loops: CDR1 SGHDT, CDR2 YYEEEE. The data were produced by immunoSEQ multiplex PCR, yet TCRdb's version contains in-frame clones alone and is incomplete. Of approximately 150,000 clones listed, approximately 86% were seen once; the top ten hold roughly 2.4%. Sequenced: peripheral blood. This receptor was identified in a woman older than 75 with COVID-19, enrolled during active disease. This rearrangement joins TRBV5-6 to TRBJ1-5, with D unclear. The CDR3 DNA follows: TGTGCCAGCAGCTCCCAGAGTGGAAGGCAGGCCCAGCATTTT. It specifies CASSSQSGRQAQHF.